This TCR beta chain was identified in a study of T-cell reconstitution after alpha-beta-depleted transplantation in children. Library preparation (for TCRbeta) was performed with unique molecular identifiers. MiXCR was run by TCRdb on the PCR reads, yielding one entry per CDR3 protein. The profile shows approximately 520,000 distinct CDR3 sequences, approximately 10% of them singletons. For this clonotype: The antigen remains unidentified.

CDR3 size: 16 residues. Germline loops: CDR1 SGHRS, CDR2 YFSETQ. Losses at the gene ends were 4 bases for V and 4 bases for J; bases not matched to a gene: 8. Overall study results and limits: Approximately two months post-transplant, alpha-beta T cells reportedly originated from several hundred expanded graft clones. It was newly produced T cells that mostly accounted for T-cell counts and diversity one year after transplant. Surviving recipient T cells and intrathymic progenitors accounted for some patients' high TCRbeta diversity at day 60.

The material was PBMCs, mostly from graft donor cells, obtained 180 days after TCRalphabeta/CD19-depleted stem cell transplant. The chain combines TRBV5-1 with TRBJ1-3, with 10 bases matching TRBD1. The receptor comes from a female patient aged 2 to 10 who had a stem cell transplant for aplastic anemia, so the T cells may come from the graft donor. The CDR3 protein is CASSGGGTGDGNTIYF. Written as DNA, the CDR3 is TGCGCCAGCAGCGGCGGTGGGACAGGGGACGGAAACACCATATATTTT.